This TCR beta chain was identified in a study of blood T cells in healthy people across ages. CDR3 length: 14 amino acids. Regarding the study as a whole: The study lacked donor CMV status, which possibly confounded expanded clonotype changes. There were more naive CD4+ cells and higher diversity in long-lived donors than in aged donors. Those diversity estimates obtained from one million T cells were thought to be underestimates.

For this clonotype: The antigen is unknown.

Healthy Caucasians from Russia aged about 6 to 100 served as donors. A sample-barcoded 5' primer and a J-beta primer mix were used in a second PCR of roughly 7 to 11 cycles. TCRdb fed the 5' RACE reads into MiXCR, producing one record per CDR3 protein. The table lists approximately 800,000 distinct CDR3 sequences, around 62% of them singletons. The chain carries TRBV12-3 or TRBV12-4 and TRBJ2-4, with D perhaps TRBD2 (6 bases). The end of the DNA fits TRBJ2-5 better, so the J call may be wrong. The clonotype originates from a man aged 25-45 years in good health. Sequenced input: blood. CDR3 sequence reads: CASSGRRVEETQYF. The CDR3 DNA follows: TGTGCCAGCAGCGGAAGGAGGGTCGAAGAGACCCAGTACTTC.